One sample yielded the 21 T cell receptor beta chains listed below, sequenced in a study of pediatric ulcerative colitis. Profiling relied on immunoSEQ multiplex PCR, and the TCRdb table lists in-frame clones only, not all of them. The data show around 61,000 clones, roughly nine tenths seen once. The sequenced material came from blood. The receptors shown here come from a boy under 18 with severe ulcerative colitis.

The sample holds one count of this clone. V gene TRBV30 combines with J gene TRBJ1-2; D is undetermined. Germline lookup yields CDR1 GTSNPN and CDR2 SVGIG (reference sequence). V shed 3 bases and J shed 8 bases, with 19 bases lying between them. This CDR3 has 14 residues. As DNA, the CDR3 is TGTGCCTGGAGGCGCGACGGAACCGAGTGGGGCTACACCTTC. Its translation: CAWRRDGTEWGYTF.

The DNA for the CDR3 is TGTGCCAGAGGTGGGTTAGCGGGAGGGGTTAGCACAGATACGCAGTATTTT. Its translation: CARGGLAGGVSTDTQYF. The chain uses TRBV7-6 and TRBJ2-3, with 11 bases matching TRBD2. The germline V gene encodes CDR1 SGHVS and CDR2 FNYEAQ. Trimming removed 9 bases from V and 0 bases from J; junction bases left unmatched: 11. This CDR3 spans 17 amino acids.

This chain connects TRBV19 to TRBJ2-7; D perhaps matches TRBD1 (6 bases). The germline CDR1 and CDR2 sequences are LNHDA and SQIVND (reference sequence). This CDR3 comprises 13 residues. V lost 3 bases to trimming and J lost 6 bases, with 12 bases between them. The CDR3: CASSISGAGEQYF. For the CDR3, the DNA is TGTGCCAGTAGTATCTCAGGGGCAGGCGAGCAGTACTTC. Filled out from reference TRBV19 and TRBJ2-7, the complete variable domain reads DGGITQSPKYLFRKEGQNVTLSCEQNLNHDAMYWYRQDPGQGLRLIYYSQIVNDFQKGDIAEGYSVSREKKESFPLTVTSAQKNPTAFYLCASSISGAGEQYFGPGTRLTVT.

The V call is TRBV19, the J call TRBJ1-2; unclear D gene. V was clipped by 3 bases and J by 6 bases, with 17 bases between them. The CDR3 sequence is 15 residues long. Germline loops: CDR1 LNHDA, CDR2 SQIVND (reference sequence). The CDR3 nucleotides read TGTGCCAGTAGTATTGACCCAGGTTCTGTGGATGGCTACACCTTC. Protein sequence: CASSIDPGSVDGYTF.

The J gene is TRBJ1-1, the V gene TRBV11-2; D is unclear. V lost 0 bases, J lost 1 base, and 6 bases lay in between. Germline values: CDR1 SGHAT, CDR2 FQNNGV. There are 14 residues in the CDR3. The DNA for the CDR3 is TGTGCCAGCAGCTTAGATCTTTGGAACACTGAAGCTTTCTTT. Translating gives CASSLDLWNTEAFF.

This chain connects TRBV27 to TRBJ1-2; D not resolved. Trimming took off 2 bases at V and 4 bases at J, with 14 bases between the two ends. This CDR3 is built from 15 residues. Germline CDR1 and CDR2: MNHEY and SMNVEV (reference sequence). In DNA, the CDR3 is TGTGCCAGCAGTTTAAATCCAGTCGTTGGCTATGGCTACACCTTC. Its protein is CASSLNPVVGYGYTF.

The gene calls are TRBV30 and TRBJ1-2, with TRBD1 matching over 8 bases. The V segment lost 0 bases and the J segment 7 bases; nucleotides outside the gene matches: 4. This CDR3 is 13 amino acids long. The germline gives CDR1 GTSNPN, CDR2 SVGIG (reference sequence). The CDR3 protein is CAWSVHRGSGYTF. The DNA for the CDR3 is TGTGCCTGGAGTGTACACAGGGGGAGTGGCTACACCTTC.

The chain combines TRBV5-1 with TRBJ2-3, with no clear D. Germline V gene sequence: CDR1 SGHRS, CDR2 YFSETQ. Trimming pared 4 bases from V and 5 bases from J, leaving 8 bases between. This CDR3 region has 12 residues. This CDR3 is CASSQLGDTQYF. The DNA for the CDR3 is TGCGCCAGCAGCCAATTAGGAGATACGCAGTATTTT.

The chain recombines TRBV5-1 with TRBJ2-3; tentative D call: TRBD2 (6 bases). CDR3 length: 15 amino acids. The germline V and J ends were trimmed by 0 bases and 1 base, with 9 bases remaining between them. Germline CDR1 and CDR2: SGHRS and YFSETQ. CDR3 coding DNA: TGCGCCAGCAGCTTGGTCCGGGAGCGCACAGATACGCAGTATTTT. It codes for CASSLVRERTDTQYF.

The rearrangement joins TRBV15 to TRBJ2-7; 10 bases are a match to TRBD2. Germline CDR1 reads LNHNV; CDR2 reads YYDKDF (reference sequence). Trimming cost V 5 bases and J 3 bases; bases outside gene matches: 4. The CDR3 sequence is 14 residues long. DNA for the CDR3: TGTGCCACCAGCGAGACTAGCGGGTTCTACGAGCAGTACTTC. Translating gives CATSETSGFYEQYF.

V gene TRBV6-5 combines with J gene TRBJ1-1; no definite D call. V gave up 2 bases and J gave up 1 base, with 2 bases separating them. CDR1 and CDR2 from the germline V gene are MNHEY and SVGAGI. There are 12 residues in the CDR3. The CDR3 DNA reads TGTGCCAGCAGTTACCAGAACACTGAAGCTTTCTTT. This encodes CASSYQNTEAFF.

CDR3 nucleotide sequence: TGCGCCAGCAGCTTGGGTGGCACCTCCAATGAGCAGTTCTTC. This gives the protein CASSLGGTSNEQFF. The rearrangement joins TRBV5-1 to TRBJ2-1, with D hard to call. In germline, CDR1 is SGHRS, CDR2 YFSETQ. V lost 0 bases, J lost 6 bases, and 10 bases lay in between. CDR3 length: 14 amino acids.

The chain employs TRBV27 and TRBJ2-1; 13 bases are a match to TRBD2. CDR3 length: 16 residues. Losses at the gene ends were 5 bases for V and 9 bases for J; bases not matched to a gene: 10. Germline CDR1 is MNHEY and CDR2 is SMNVEV (reference sequence). The CDR3 DNA reads as TGTGCCAGCAGTCTTCGGACTAGCGGGAGTAACGGTGAGCAGTTCTTC. Translating gives CASSLRTSGSNGEQFF.

The rearrangement links TRBV27 to TRBJ2-1, with D unresolved. The CDR3 totals 13 residues. Trimming removed 5 bases at V and 4 bases at J, with 9 bases between. CDR1 and CDR2 (germline): MNHEY, SMNVEV (reference sequence). CDR3 sequence: CASSPTDYNEQFF. DNA of the CDR3: TGTGCCAGCAGTCCTACGGATTACAATGAGCAGTTCTTC.

This clone has only a few counts. The chain couples TRBV7-9 to TRBJ1-1; D unclear. In germline, CDR1 is SEHNR, CDR2 FQNEAQ (reference sequence). V shed 0 bases and J shed 1 base, with 3 bases lying between them. The CDR3 spans 13 residues. The DNA for the CDR3 is TGTGCCAGCAGCTTAGCCACGAACACTGAAGCTTTCTTT. This codes for CASSLATNTEAFF.

This clone was detected only a few times. The rearrangement uses TRBV11-2 and TRBJ2-2, with 7 bases identical to TRBD1. Germline V lookup: CDR1 SGHAT, CDR2 FQNNGV. The length of the CDR3 is 16 residues. J lost 5 bases, V lost 5 bases, and 11 bases had no gene match. CDR3 in DNA: TGTGCCAGCAGCCCTCCGTGGACAGGATTTACCGGGGAGCTGTTTTTT. Protein sequence: CASSPPWTGFTGELFF.

The rearrangement uses TRBV5-1 and TRBJ2-5; 8 nucleotides match TRBD2. V shed 3 bases, J shed 4 bases, and the junction held 2 bases outside the gene matches. This CDR3 contains 13 residues. Germline CDR1 and CDR2: SGHRS and YFSETQ. In DNA, the CDR3 is TGCGCCAGCAGCTCTCTAGCGGGAGAGACCCAGTACTTC. Translation: CASSSLAGETQYF.

This clone was seen once. The chain joins TRBV5-1 to TRBJ2-1, with 10 bases fitting TRBD1. With 5 bases clipped from V and 8 bases from J, the junction kept 7 bases outside the gene matches. The germline CDR1 and CDR2 sequences are SGHRS and YFSETQ. This CDR3 spans 14 amino acids. The CDR3 nucleotides are TGCGCCAGCAGTTCCGGGACAGGGGTGGATGAGCAGTTCTTC. It yields the protein CASSSGTGVDEQFF.

This sequence joins TRBV10-2 and TRBJ2-1; TRBD2 matches 8 bases. Trimming cost V 8 bases and J 6 bases; bases outside gene matches: 15. Germline assignment: CDR1 WSHSY and CDR2 SAAADI. CDR3 length: 16 amino acids. The CDR3 region is CASGPSGAGVSNEQFF. CDR3 DNA: TGCGCCAGCGGCCCTTCGGGAGCGGGAGTCTCCAATGAGCAGTTCTTC.

The chain links TRBV15 to TRBJ2-4, with D possibly TRBD2 on 5 matching bases. The CDR3 extends over 21 amino acids. Germline V gives CDR1 LNHNV, CDR2 YYDKDF (reference sequence). Trimming took off 0 bases at V and 0 bases at J, with 24 bases between the two ends. The CDR3 coding sequence is TGTGCCACCAGCAGAGATGGGATAGCTCTAGGTTGGGAGTTAGCCAAAAACATTCAGTACTTC. It is translated as CATSRDGIALGWELAKNIQYF.

This clone was seen only once. The chain carries TRBV5-4 and TRBJ2-1; 8 nucleotides align to TRBD1. This CDR3 is built from 15 residues. The J segment lost 8 bases and the V segment lost 2 bases, leaving 9 bases of the junction unmatched. From germline, CDR1 is SGHNT and CDR2 YYREEE (reference sequence). CDR3 sequence: CASSFSGQGWDEQFF. The CDR3 region has the DNA TGTGCCAGCAGCTTCTCCGGACAGGGCTGGGATGAGCAGTTCTTC.